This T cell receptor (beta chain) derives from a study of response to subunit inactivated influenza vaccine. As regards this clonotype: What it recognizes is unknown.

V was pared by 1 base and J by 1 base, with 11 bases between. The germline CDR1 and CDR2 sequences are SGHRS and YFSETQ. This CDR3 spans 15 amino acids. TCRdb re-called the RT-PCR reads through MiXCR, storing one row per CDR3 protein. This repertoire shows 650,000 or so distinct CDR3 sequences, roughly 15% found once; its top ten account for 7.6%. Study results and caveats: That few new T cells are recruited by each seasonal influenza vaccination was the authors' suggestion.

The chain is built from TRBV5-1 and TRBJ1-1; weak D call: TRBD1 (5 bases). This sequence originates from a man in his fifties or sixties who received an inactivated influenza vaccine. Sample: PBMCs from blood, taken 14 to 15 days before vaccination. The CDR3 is CASSLSFGGNTEAFF. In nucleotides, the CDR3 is TGCGCCAGCAGCTTGTCATTCGGGGGGAACACTGAAGCTTTCTTT.